Listed below are T cell receptor beta chains from one sample, sequenced in a study of cytomegalovirus exposure and HLA in healthy donors. Sequencing was performed with immunoSEQ multiplex PCR; in TCRdb, only in-frame clones are kept and a portion is missing. The sample yields 140,000 to 150,000 clones, 73% seen once. Sequences were obtained from PBMCs. The receptors come from a woman aged 18-29 years in good health and CMV-seronegative. CDR3s include the opening cysteine and the closing phenylalanine or tryptophan. D genes are given only for firm matches. Clone size appears in some rows only: once, few, many, or a class for an expanded clone.

abundance: NA; j_gene: TRBJ2-1; v_gene: TRBV5-6; d_gene: NA; CDR3nt: TGTGCCAGCAGCCGGGAACAGGGCTCTACCTACAATGAGCAGTTCTTC; CDR3aa: CASSREQGSTYNEQFF
abundance: NA; j_gene: TRBJ1-1; v_gene: TRBV6-5; d_gene: NA; CDR3nt: TGTGCCAGTGTGGGGGGGGCGTTTGAAGCTTTCTTT; CDR3aa: CASVGGAFEAFF
abundance: NA; j_gene: TRBJ2-1; v_gene: TRBV11-2; d_gene: NA; CDR3nt: TGTGCCAGCAGCTTAGGACAGACCTCCTACAATGAGCAGTTCTTC; CDR3aa: CASSLGQTSYNEQFF
abundance: NA; j_gene: TRBJ1-5; v_gene: TRBV6-6; d_gene: NA; CDR3nt: TGTGCCAGCAGTTACTCGTGGCAGGGTCATCAGCCCCAGCATTTT; CDR3aa: CASSYSWQGHQPQHF
abundance: NA; j_gene: TRBJ2-3; v_gene: TRBV7-3; d_gene: TRBD1; CDR3nt: TGTGCCAGCAGCTTTTGGGGGACAGGGGGCAAGAATACGCAGTATTTT; CDR3aa: CASSFWGTGGKNTQYF
abundance: NA; j_gene: TRBJ1-1; v_gene: TRBV2; d_gene: NA; CDR3nt: TGTGCCAGCAGTGAAAACTCGGGGGGGGTTCGGGGGAACACTGAAGCTTTCTTT; CDR3aa: CASSENSGGVRGNTEAFF
abundance: NA; j_gene: TRBJ2-5; v_gene: TRBV12-2; d_gene: NA; CDR3nt: TGTGCAAGTCGCTTAGTGGTCTCGGGGGGGGAGACCCAGTACTTC; CDR3aa: CASRLVVSGGETQYF
abundance: NA; j_gene: TRBJ1-1; v_gene: TRBV6-6; d_gene: NA; CDR3nt: TGTGCCAGCAGTATTCACTGGACTGAAGCTTTCTTT; CDR3aa: CASSIHWTEAFF
abundance: NA; j_gene: TRBJ2-5; v_gene: TRBV5-1; d_gene: NA; CDR3nt: TGCGCCAGCAGCTTTGGCCAGGGAAGTGTTGGAGAGACCCAGTACTTC; CDR3aa: CASSFGQGSVGETQYF
abundance: few; j_gene: TRBJ1-6; v_gene: TRBV5-7; d_gene: TRBD1; CDR3nt: TGTGCCAGCAGCTTGGCCGGGACAGTCGAAGGTTCACCCCTCCACTTT; CDR3aa: CASSLAGTVEGSPLHF
abundance: NA; j_gene: TRBJ1-5; v_gene: TRBV15; d_gene: TRBD1; CDR3nt: TGTGCCACCAGCTGGGGGACAGGGCTTAGCAATCAGCCCCAGCATTTT; CDR3aa: CATSWGTGLSNQPQHF
abundance: NA; j_gene: TRBJ1-5; v_gene: TRBV28; d_gene: TRBD1; CDR3nt: TGTGCCAGCAGTAGCGGGACAGGAAGACAGCCCCAGCATTTT; CDR3aa: CASSSGTGRQPQHF
abundance: NA; j_gene: TRBJ1-1; v_gene: TRBV7-3; d_gene: TRBD1; CDR3nt: TGTGCCAGCAGCGGGGGACCGGGGGGACAGGGAAGGAACACTGAAGCTTTCTTT; CDR3aa: CASSGGPGGQGRNTEAFF
abundance: NA; j_gene: TRBJ1-6; v_gene: TRBV5-4; d_gene: NA; CDR3nt: TGTGCCAGCAGCTTGGAGGTCAGGGCAGATTCACCCCTCCACTTT; CDR3aa: CASSLEVRADSPLHF
abundance: NA; j_gene: TRBJ1-6; v_gene: TRBV5-1; d_gene: TRBD1; CDR3nt: TGCGCCAGCAGCTCGGGGACAGGGGGTAATTCACCCCTCCACTTT; CDR3aa: CASSSGTGGNSPLHF
abundance: NA; j_gene: TRBJ2-3; v_gene: TRBV19; d_gene: TRBD1; CDR3nt: TGTGCCAGTAAGGCGGACAGGAACACAGATACGCAGTATTTT; CDR3aa: CASKADRNTDTQYF
abundance: NA; j_gene: TRBJ2-5; v_gene: TRBV7-2; d_gene: TRBD2; CDR3nt: TGTGCCAGCAGCTTTGGACTAGCGGGGGTGGAGACCCAGTACTTC; CDR3aa: CASSFGLAGVETQYF
abundance: NA; j_gene: TRBJ2-7; v_gene: TRBV7-9; d_gene: TRBD1; CDR3nt: TGTGCCAGCAGCTACAGGGGCTCCTACGAGCAGTACTTC; CDR3aa: CASSYRGSYEQYF
abundance: few; j_gene: TRBJ2-5; v_gene: TRBV19; d_gene: NA; CDR3nt: TGTGCCAGTAGTATAGACTTCCAAGAGACCCAGTACTTC; CDR3aa: CASSIDFQETQYF
abundance: NA; j_gene: TRBJ2-7; v_gene: TRBV6-1; d_gene: NA; CDR3nt: TGTGCCAGCAGTGAACACGGGAACGAGCAGTACTTC; CDR3aa: CASSEHGNEQYF
abundance: NA; j_gene: TRBJ1-1; v_gene: TRBV9; d_gene: NA; CDR3nt: TGTGCCAGCAGCGTAGATTGGGGGGGTGGGACTGAAGCTTTCTTT; CDR3aa: CASSVDWGGGTEAFF
abundance: once; j_gene: TRBJ2-7; v_gene: TRBV11-1; d_gene: NA; CDR3nt: TGTGCCAGCAGCTTAGCGGGGGGGCCTTTCGACGAGCAGTACTTC; CDR3aa: CASSLAGGPFDEQYF
abundance: NA; j_gene: TRBJ2-1; v_gene: TRBV6-6; d_gene: TRBD2; CDR3nt: TGTGCCAGCAGTTACGGCGGGAGGGCCGGGAATGAGCAGTTCTTC; CDR3aa: CASSYGGRAGNEQFF
abundance: NA; j_gene: TRBJ2-1; v_gene: TRBV15; d_gene: NA; CDR3nt: TGTGCCACCAGGGAATATATGGACGGGAGCTCCTACAATGAGCAGTTCTTC; CDR3aa: CATREYMDGSSYNEQFF
abundance: few; j_gene: TRBJ1-1; v_gene: TRBV11-3; d_gene: NA; CDR3nt: TGTGCCAGCAGCCTAGGGGGGGGGCGGACTGAAGCTTTCTTT; CDR3aa: CASSLGGGRTEAFF
abundance: NA; j_gene: TRBJ1-1; v_gene: TRBV6-5; d_gene: TRBD1; CDR3nt: TGTGCCAGCAGTTACAGCAATGCAGGGGGAACTGAAGCTTTCTTT; CDR3aa: CASSYSNAGGTEAFF
abundance: few; j_gene: TRBJ1-6; v_gene: TRBV11-2; d_gene: NA; CDR3nt: TGTGCCAGCAGATCTGGGCCACCACCCCTCCACTTT; CDR3aa: CASRSGPPPLHF